These 15 T cell receptor beta chains were sequenced from one sample in a study of beta chain features in type 1 diabetes. Expressed TCRB transcripts were sequenced after all isolated RNA was converted to cDNA. Profiled with immunoSEQ multiplex PCR; TCRdb holds only in-frame clones, not every one. The sample lists roughly 150,000 clones, roughly 8.1% occurring once. The sequenced sample was central memory CD4+ T cells from blood. These receptors all come from a man aged 18-30 years in good health.

V gene TRBV11-2 combines with J gene TRBJ1-1; 7 nucleotides match TRBD1. There are 13 residues in the CDR3. Per the germline V gene, CDR1 is SGHAT and CDR2 is FQNNGV. Germline trimming cut 8 bases from V and 4 bases from J; bases unmatched to any gene: 7. DNA of the CDR3: TGTGCCAGCGGAGAGGACAGGAGCACTGAAGCTTTCTTT. This sequence encodes CASGEDRSTEAFF.

The rearrangement joins TRBV9 to TRBJ2-7; D is perhaps TRBD1 (6 bases). The length of the CDR3 is 17 residues. Germline V gene sequence: CDR1 SGDLS, CDR2 YYNGEE. V was cut by 0 bases and J by 5 bases, with 21 bases left in between. This chain's CDR3 is CASSVGFRGQGSHEQYF. CDR3 nucleotides: TGTGCCAGCAGCGTAGGATTTAGGGGTCAGGGGTCCCACGAGCAGTACTTC. Based on the CDR3 plus reference TRBV9 and TRBJ2-7, the full variable domain is DSGVTQTPKHLITATGQRVTLRCSPRSGDLSVYWYQQSLDQGLQFLIQYYNGEERAKGNILERFSAQQFPDLHSELNLSSLELGDSALYFCASSVGFRGQGSHEQYFGPGTRLTVT.

The chain carries TRBV14 and TRBJ2-3; 7 bases are shared with TRBD2. The CDR3 has 17 residues. Trimming at V came to 2 bases and at J to 2 bases, leaving 10 bases not matched to a gene. Looked up from germline, CDR1 is SGHDN and CDR2 is FVKESK. The CDR3 DNA is TGTGCCAGCAGCCAAATCTTTCGCGGGAGTTACACAGATACGCAGTATTTT. Protein product: CASSQIFRGSYTDTQYF.

This clone has more than one count but fewer than ten. This rearrangement joins TRBV30 to TRBJ2-5, with TRBD1 matching over 9 bases. V gave up 5 bases and J gave up 1 base; unmatched junction bases: 2. This CDR3 has 13 residues. CDR1 is GTSNPN and CDR2 is SVGIG in the germline V gene (reference sequence). This chain's CDR3 is CAWDRGSQETQYF. In DNA form, the CDR3 reads TGTGCCTGGGACAGGGGGTCCCAAGAGACCCAGTACTTC. Together with reference TRBV30 and TRBJ2-5, the CDR3 gives the full variable domain: SQTIHQWPATLVQPVGSPLSLECTVEGTSNPNLYWYRQAAGRGLQLLFYSVGIGQISSEVPQNLSASRPQDRQFILSSKKLLLSDSGFYLCAWDRGSQETQYFGPGTRLLVL.

The sample holds many counts of this clone. The V gene is TRBV28, the J gene TRBJ1-3; 8 bases map to TRBD1. The germline V gene encodes CDR1 MDHEN and CDR2 SYDVKM. V shed 5 bases, J shed 2 bases, and the junction held 2 bases outside the gene matches. The length of the CDR3 is 14 residues. CDR3 amino acids: CASSEGQAGNTIYF. The CDR3 DNA reads TGTGCCAGCAGTGAGGGACAGGCTGGAAACACCATATATTTT.

This clone was seen a few times. The chain has TRBV27 and TRBJ2-7, with 8 nucleotides matching TRBD2. J was trimmed by 5 bases and V by 6 bases; bases with no gene match: 12. The CDR3 contains 15 residues. Germline loops: CDR1 MNHEY, CDR2 SMNVEV (reference sequence). The CDR3, as DNA: TGTGCCAGCAGCGAACACAGCGGGAGATTCCACGAGCAGTACTTC. Amino acid sequence: CASSEHSGRFHEQYF.

This clone appeared a few times. This chain connects TRBV30 to TRBJ1-1, with 7 bases lining up with TRBD1. This CDR3 is built from 11 residues. J lost 8 bases, V lost 4 bases, and 4 bases had no gene match. The V gene's germline CDR1 is GTSNPN and CDR2 SVGIG (reference sequence). The CDR3 DNA is TGTGCCTGGAAGGGGGCCAAGGAAGCTTTCTTT. Translated: CAWKGAKEAFF.

In regard to this clone: This may be a read error: a much more frequent sequence differs by one nucleotide. CDR3 loop: CASSVGQVDTGELFF. In DNA form, the CDR3 reads TGTGCCAGCAGCGTCGGACAGGTGGACACCGGGGAGCTGTTTTTT. The chain couples TRBV7-9 to TRBJ2-2, with 7 positions matching TRBD1. J was trimmed by 3 bases and V by 5 bases; bases with no gene match: 6. This CDR3 contains 15 residues. The germline gives CDR1 SEHNR, CDR2 FQNEAQ (reference sequence).

This clone was counted between two and nine times. The chain recombines TRBV5-1 with TRBJ2-3; 7 positions match TRBD1. The germline V gene has CDR1 SGHRS and CDR2 YFSETQ. V trimming: 0 bases; J trimming: 0 bases; junction bases outside the gene matches: 1. This CDR3 is 15 amino acids long. CDR3: CASSLGDSSTDTQYF. CDR3 sequence (DNA): TGCGCCAGCAGCTTGGGGGACAGTAGCACAGATACGCAGTATTTT.

The chain couples TRBV6-5 to TRBJ1-2, with 8 bases identical to TRBD1. This CDR3 has 14 amino acids. J was trimmed by 0 bases and V by 6 bases; bases with no gene match: 3. CDR1 is MNHEY, CDR2 SVGAGI, per germline. In DNA, the CDR3 is TGTGCCAGCAGACGGGACAGGACTAACTATGGCTACACCTTC. Translating gives CASRRDRTNYGYTF.

This clone was recorded a few times. The chain joins TRBV7-9 to TRBJ2-7; D is ambiguous. The CDR3 sequence is 13 residues long. Per the germline V gene, CDR1 is SEHNR and CDR2 is FQNEAQ (reference sequence). V shed 5 bases and J shed 4 bases, with 12 bases lying between them. CDR3 in amino acids: CASSPLRVYEQYF. The CDR3 DNA reads TGTGCCAGCAGCCCCCTCCGGGTTTACGAGCAGTACTTC. Combining the CDR3 with reference TRBV7-9 and TRBJ2-7 gives the whole variable domain DTGVSQNPRHKITKRGQNVTFRCDPISEHNRLYWYRQTLGQGPEFLTYFQNEAQLEKSRLLSDRFSAERPKGSFSTLEIQRTEQGDSAMYLCASSPLRVYEQYFGPGTRLTVT.

This chain links TRBV29-1 with TRBJ2-7, with 7 bases fitting TRBD2. V gave up 7 bases and J gave up 4 bases; unmatched junction bases: 13. This CDR3 is built from 14 residues. Germline CDR1 and CDR2: SQVTM and ANQGSEA. The CDR3, as DNA: TGCAGCGCCAGCGGGGCCAGGGATAGGTACGAGCAGTACTTC. This codes for CSASGARDRYEQYF.

The chain is built from TRBV15 and TRBJ2-1; maybe TRBD1 (7 bases). CDR1 is LNHNV, CDR2 YYDKDF, per germline (reference sequence). Deletions cut 3 bases from V and 8 bases from J, with 11 bases between. The CDR3 sequence is 13 residues long. The chain's CDR3 is CATSRDRRDEQFF. CDR3 sequence (DNA): TGTGCCACCAGCAGGGACAGGAGGGATGAGCAGTTCTTC. Drawing the rest from reference TRBV15 and TRBJ2-1, the complete variable domain is DAMVIQNPRYQVTQFGKPVTLSCSQTLNHNVMYWYQQKSSQAPKLLFHYYDKDFNNEADTPDNFQSRRPNTSFCFLDIRSPGLGDTAMYLCATSRDRRDEQFFGPGTRLTVL.

The chain recombines TRBV30 with TRBJ1-2, with 7 bases identical to TRBD1. V shed 3 bases, J shed 3 bases, and the junction held 4 bases outside the gene matches. This CDR3 contains 13 residues. Germline lookup yields CDR1 GTSNPN and CDR2 SVGIG (reference sequence). This chain's CDR3 is CAWRRQGDYGYTF. The CDR3 DNA reads TGTGCCTGGAGACGGCAGGGGGACTATGGCTACACCTTC.

This chain links TRBV7-9 with TRBJ1-5, with D possibly matching TRBD1 (5 bases). Between the trimmed V and J ends, which lost 5 bases and 3 bases, there was a span of 14 bases. Germline loops: CDR1 SEHNR, CDR2 FQNEAQ (reference sequence). The CDR3 contains 15 residues. The chain's CDR3 is CASSLSLGDNQPQHF. For the CDR3, the DNA is TGTGCCAGCAGCCTCAGCCTAGGGGACAATCAGCCCCAGCATTTT.